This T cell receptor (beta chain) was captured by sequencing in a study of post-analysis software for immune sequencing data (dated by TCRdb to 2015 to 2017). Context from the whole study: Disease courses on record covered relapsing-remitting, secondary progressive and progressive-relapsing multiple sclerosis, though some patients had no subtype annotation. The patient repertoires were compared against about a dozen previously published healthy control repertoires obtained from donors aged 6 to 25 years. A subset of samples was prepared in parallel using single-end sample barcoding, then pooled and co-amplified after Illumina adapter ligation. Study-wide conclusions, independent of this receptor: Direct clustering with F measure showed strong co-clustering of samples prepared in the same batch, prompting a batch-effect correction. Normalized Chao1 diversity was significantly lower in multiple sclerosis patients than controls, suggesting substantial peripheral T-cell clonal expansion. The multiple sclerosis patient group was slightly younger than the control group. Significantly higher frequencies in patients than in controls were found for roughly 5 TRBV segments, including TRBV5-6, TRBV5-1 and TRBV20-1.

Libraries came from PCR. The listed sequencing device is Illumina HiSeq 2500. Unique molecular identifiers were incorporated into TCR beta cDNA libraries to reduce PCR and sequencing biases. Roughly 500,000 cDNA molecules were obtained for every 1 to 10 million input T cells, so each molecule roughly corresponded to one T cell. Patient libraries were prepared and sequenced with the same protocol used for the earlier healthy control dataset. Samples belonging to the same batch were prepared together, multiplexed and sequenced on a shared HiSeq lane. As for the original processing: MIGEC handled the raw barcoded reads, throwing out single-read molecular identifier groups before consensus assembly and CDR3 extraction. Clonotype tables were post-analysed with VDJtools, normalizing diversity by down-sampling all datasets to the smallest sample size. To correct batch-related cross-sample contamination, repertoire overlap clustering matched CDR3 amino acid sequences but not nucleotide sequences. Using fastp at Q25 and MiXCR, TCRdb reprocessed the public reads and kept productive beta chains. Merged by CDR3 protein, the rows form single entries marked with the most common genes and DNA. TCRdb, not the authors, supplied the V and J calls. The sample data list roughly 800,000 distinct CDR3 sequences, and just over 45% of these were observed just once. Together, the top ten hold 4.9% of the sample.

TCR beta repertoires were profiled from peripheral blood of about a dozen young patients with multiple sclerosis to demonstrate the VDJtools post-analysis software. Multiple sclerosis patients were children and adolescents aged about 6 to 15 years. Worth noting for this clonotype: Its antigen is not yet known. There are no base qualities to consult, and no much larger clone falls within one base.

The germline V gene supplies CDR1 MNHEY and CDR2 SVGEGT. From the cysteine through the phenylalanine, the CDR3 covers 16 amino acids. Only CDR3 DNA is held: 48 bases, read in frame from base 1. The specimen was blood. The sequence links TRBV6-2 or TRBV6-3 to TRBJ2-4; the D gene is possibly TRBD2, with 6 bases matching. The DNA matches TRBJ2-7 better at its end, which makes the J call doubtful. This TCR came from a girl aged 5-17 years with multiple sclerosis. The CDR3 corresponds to CATRRGDESDGYEQYF. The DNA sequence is TGTGCCACCAGGCGGGGAGACGAGTCGGACGGCTACGAGCAGTACTTC.